A selection of T cell receptor beta chains follows, all from one sample in a study of T-cell memory formation after mild COVID-19. TCRdb re-called the 5' RACE reads with MiXCR, one entry per CDR3 protein. This table has a few hundred thousand distinct CDR3 sequences, around 30% appearing once. Sample: PBMCs or a T cell subset sorted from them (not recorded which). Receptors originate from an adult woman who had mild COVID-19 (a few samples of this study predate the infection). Cell type and time point are not known. Both conserved end residues are part of each CDR3. A D gene is named only where the DNA matches it firmly. The listing skips clone size in some rows; elsewhere it reads once, few, many or a size class.

size,D,J,V,CDR3,DNA
.,.,TRBJ2-3,TRBV29-1,CSVAGGGGKDTQYF,TGCAGCGTTGCTGGCGGGGGCGGTAAGGATACGCAGTATTTT
few,TRBD2,TRBJ2-1,TRBV7-6,CASSPGGGRAHEQFF,TGTGCCAGCAGCCCCGGAGGAGGGAGGGCCCATGAGCAGTTCTTC
.,.,TRBJ2-3,TRBV24-1,CATSDAGAGDTQYF,TGTGCCACCAGTGACGCGGGGGCCGGAGATACGCAGTATTTT
.,.,TRBJ1-2,TRBV29-1,CSVGQRNYGYTF,TGCAGCGTTGGACAGCGTAACTATGGCTACACCTTC
.,.,TRBJ1-2,TRBV29-1,CSAESLGGSYGYTF,TGCAGCGCCGAATCCCTGGGGGGCAGCTATGGCTACACCTTC
once,.,TRBJ2-4,TRBV15,CATSRDRGTIAKNIQYF,TGTGCCACCAGCAGAGATAGGGGAACTATAGCCAAAAACATTCAGTACTTC
.,.,TRBJ1-1,TRBV5-1,CASKEGGATEAFF,TGCGCCAGCAAGGAGGGGGGGGCCACTGAAGCTTTCTTT
few,.,TRBJ1-5,TRBV5-1,CASSLAPSGQPQHF,TGCGCCAGCAGCTTGGCCCCAAGCGGTCAGCCCCAGCATTTT
.,TRBD1,TRBJ1-2,TRBV2,CASSRPDRGYGYTF,TGTGCCAGCAGCCGCCCCGACAGGGGCTATGGCTACACCTTC
.,.,TRBJ1-2,TRBV20-1,CSASRADIYGYTF,TGCAGTGCTAGCAGGGCAGATATCTATGGCTACACCTTC
.,.,TRBJ1-5,TRBV20-1,CSATREGTYSNQPQHF,TGCAGTGCTACTAGGGAGGGGACATATAGCAATCAGCCCCAGCATTTT
.,.,TRBJ2-7,TRBV5-6,CASSEFTGYEQYF,TGTGCCAGCAGCGAGTTTACAGGTTACGAGCAGTACTTC
.,.,TRBJ1-4,TRBV4-2,CASSQPREKLFF,TGTGCCAGCAGCCAACCCAGAGAGAAACTGTTTTTT
.,.,TRBJ1-1,TRBV21-1,CASSRRTPNKEAFF,TGTGCCAGCAGCAGGCGGACCCCGAACAAGGAAGCTTTCTTT
.,.,TRBJ2-6,TRBV20-1,CSAGEGANVLTF,TGCAGCGCCGGTGAGGGGGCCAACGTCCTGACTTTC
few,TRBD2,TRBJ2-2,TRBV4-1,CASSPGTSPAGELFF,TGCGCCAGCAGTCCCGGGACTAGCCCCGCCGGGGAGCTGTTTTTT
many,.,TRBJ2-7,TRBV5-6,CASSLSRYEQYF,TGTGCCAGCAGCTTGTCTAGGTACGAGCAGTACTTC
.,.,TRBJ2-1,TRBV5-1,CASSVYGVGTYNEQFF,TGCGCCAGCAGCGTATACGGGGTGGGCACCTACAATGAGCAGTTCTTC
.,TRBD1,TRBJ2-7,TRBV20-1,CSARLDRGAYEQYF,TGCAGTGCTAGGTTGGACAGGGGAGCCTACGAGCAGTACTTC
few,TRBD2,TRBJ2-5,TRBV2,CASSDQRGGQETQYF,TGTGCCAGCAGTGACCAGCGGGGGGGCCAAGAGACCCAGTACTTC
.,.,TRBJ2-4,TRBV12-3/TRBV12-4,CASSQWTESKNIQYF,TGTGCCAGTAGTCAGTGGACGGAAAGCAAAAACATTCAGTACTTC
many,.,TRBJ2-2,TRBV7-6,CASSPVGGVANTGELFF,TGTGCCAGCAGTCCCGTTGGAGGAGTTGCGAACACCGGGGAGCTGTTTTTT
.,.,TRBJ1-4,TRBV7-9,CASSLSREAHEKLFF,TGTGCCAGCAGCTTATCCCGAGAGGCGCACGAAAAACTGTTTTTT
.,TRBD1,TRBJ2-3,TRBV24-1,CATSDYLMTGGPDTQYF,TGTGCCACCAGTGATTACCTCATGACAGGGGGCCCAGATACGCAGTATTTT
.,TRBD2,TRBJ2-3,TRBV28,CASSLRAGGPDTQYF,TGTGCCAGCAGTTTAAGGGCGGGAGGCCCAGATACGCAGTATTTT
few,.,TRBJ2-7,TRBV12-3/TRBV12-4,CASSWARTYEQYF,TGTGCCAGCAGTTGGGCCAGAACTTACGAGCAGTACTTC
.,.,TRBJ2-6,TRBV11-2,CASSTLRGPYGANVLTF,TGTGCCAGCAGCACCCTTCGGGGCCCATATGGGGCCAACGTCCTGACTTTC
.,.,TRBJ1-1,TRBV6-5,CASSYVSGGAEAFF,TGTGCCAGCAGTTACGTGAGTGGGGGGGCTGAAGCTTTCTTT
.,TRBD1,TRBJ2-3,TRBV20-1,CSALPGQGAVDTQYF,TGCAGTGCGCTTCCGGGACAGGGGGCTGTAGATACGCAGTATTTT
few,TRBD1,TRBJ2-7,TRBV11-2,CASSLGGFGDRNSYEQYF,TGTGCCAGCAGCTTAGGAGGTTTTGGGGACAGGAACTCCTACGAGCAGTACTTC
many,.,TRBJ2-3,TRBV5-1,CASSPTRSTDTQYF,TGCGCCAGCAGCCCAACTCGGTCCACAGATACGCAGTATTTT
.,TRBD2,TRBJ2-5,TRBV15,CATSRDPLASGGQETQYF,TGTGCCACCAGCAGAGATCCCTTGGCTAGCGGGGGGCAAGAGACCCAGTACTTC
few,.,TRBJ2-3,TRBV24-1,CATSDPGGPGNTQYF,TGTGCCACCAGTGACCCTGGGGGCCCAGGGAATACGCAGTATTTT
.,TRBD1,TRBJ1-5,TRBV5-1,CASSLVQGSRNQPQHF,TGCGCCAGCAGCTTGGTACAGGGGAGTCGCAATCAGCCCCAGCATTTT
.,.,TRBJ2-2,TRBV5-1,CASSRNGDNTGELFF,TGCGCCAGCAGCCGAAATGGGGACAACACCGGGGAGCTGTTTTTT
.,.,TRBJ2-5,TRBV7-9,CASSLPASQETQYF,TGTGCCAGCAGCTTACCTGCTAGCCAAGAGACCCAGTACTTC
few,.,TRBJ2-7,TRBV5-6,CASSLGAAGDEQYF,TGTGCCAGCAGCTTGGGAGCTGCAGGGGACGAGCAGTACTTC